Below are 29 T cell receptor beta chains sequenced from a single sample in a study of CD8 T cells in Susac syndrome. RNA, at about 0.5 to 1 ug, was reverse transcribed with random hexamers. TCRdb fed the immunoSEQ multiplex PCR reads into MiXCR, producing one record per CDR3 protein. The sample holds just over 150,000 distinct CDR3 sequences, approximately 95% seen once. Sequenced sample: CD4+ T cells from PBMCs. The receptors shown here come from a human donor with Susac syndrome.

V is TRBV20-1 and J is TRBJ2-7; 8 bases fit TRBD1. The CDR3 is 12 amino acids. V lost 6 bases to trimming and J lost 4 bases; unmatched junction nucleotides: 5. Germline V gene data show CDR1 as DFQATT and CDR2 as SNEGSKA (reference sequence). Here the CDR3 reads CSALRGQYEQYF. As DNA, the CDR3 is TGCAGTGCCCTCAGGGGGCAGTACGAGCAGTACTTC.

This clonotype was recorded a few times. The J gene is TRBJ1-5, the V gene TRBV12-3 or TRBV12-4; D is undetermined. This CDR3 is 13 amino acids long. V lost 8 bases, J lost 0 bases, and 8 bases lay in between. The CDR3 spells CASSLSSNQPQHF. The CDR3 coding sequence is TGTGCCAGCTCCCTGAGTAGCAATCAGCCCCAGCATTTT.

The chain is built from TRBV23-1 and TRBJ2-7; D perhaps matches TRBD2 (5 bases). TRBV23-1 is classed as an ORF, of uncertain function. The CDR3 has 18 residues. Trimming stripped 3 bases from V and 0 bases from J, with 21 bases between. In DNA form, the CDR3 reads TGCGCCAGCAGTCAGCCTCCCCAGCGGAGCCTTAGCTCCTACGAGCAGTACTTC. This sequence encodes CASSQPPQRSLSSYEQYF.

The rearrangement joins TRBV23-1 to TRBJ1-5; no definite D call. TRBV23-1 is an ORF for which the function is uncertain. The V end lost 10 bases, the J end lost 3 bases, and 25 bases lay between the germline ends. The CDR3 is 17 amino acids. This CDR3 reads CATPRAESPEFNQPQHF. The CDR3, as DNA: TGCGCCACTCCTAGGGCAGAATCGCCGGAATTCAATCAGCCCCAGCATTTT.

The chain is built from TRBV6-1 and TRBJ2-3, with 7 bases fitting TRBD2. This CDR3 comprises 17 residues. Germline V gene sequence: CDR1 MNHNS, CDR2 SASEGT. The junction had 23 bases not matched to a gene; V was cut back by 11 bases and J by 6 bases. The CDR3 sequence is CALRVVRPLRREDTQYF. The DNA for the CDR3 is TGTGCCCTCCGGGTAGTTCGGCCGCTCAGGCGGGAGGATACGCAGTATTTT.

The chain carries TRBV9 and TRBJ2-4, with 8 bases identical to TRBD1. Per germline, CDR1 SGDLS and CDR2 YYNGEE. Unmatched junction bases numbered 5, after V lost 4 bases and J lost 5 bases. The CDR3 runs 14 residues. As DNA, the CDR3 is TGTGCCAGCAGCCAGGACAGGGCCCAAAACATTCAGTACTTC. The encoded protein is CASSQDRAQNIQYF.

The chain employs TRBV29-1 and TRBJ1-1; D ambiguous. The ends were cut back, 4 bases at V and 5 bases at J, with 17 bases in the middle. Germline assignment: CDR1 SQVTM and CDR2 ANQGSEA. The CDR3 sequence is 14 residues long. The CDR3 DNA sequence: TGCAGCGTTGTGGCTTATGGCTCCGAGACTGAAGCTTTCTTT. It specifies CSVVAYGSETEAFF.

The rearrangement links TRBV7-8 to TRBJ2-7, with 9 bases lining up with TRBD1. J lost 4 bases, V lost 5 bases, and 15 bases had no gene match. CDR1 is SGHVS, CDR2 FQNEAQ, per germline. The CDR3 contains 17 residues. CDR3 DNA sequence: TGTGCCAGCAGCCCCCGCCGACAGGGGGGATTTGATTACGAGCAGTACTTC. This codes for CASSPRRQGGFDYEQYF.

This chain connects TRBV9 to TRBJ2-3; D not resolved. V was pared by 0 bases and J by 4 bases, with 6 bases between. The CDR3 runs 13 residues. CDR1 is SGDLS and CDR2 is YYNGEE in the germline V gene. The CDR3 DNA reads as TGTGCCAGCAGCGTAGGACTGGCAGATACGCAGTATTTT. Translated: CASSVGLADTQYF.

J is TRBJ2-1 and V is TRBV2, with a possible D match to TRBD1 (6 bases). The length of the CDR3 is 13 residues. V was cut by 8 bases and J by 6 bases, with 14 bases left in between. CDR1 is SNHLY and CDR2 is FYNNEI in the germline V gene. DNA of the CDR3: TGTGCCAGCCGCCCAGGGGACCCCAATGAGCAGTTCTTC. It yields the protein CASRPGDPNEQFF.

The gene calls are TRBV12-3 or TRBV12-4 and TRBJ1-6; D may be TRBD1 (6 bases). Trimming shortened V by 8 bases and J by 6 bases, and 11 bases separated the two germline ends. The CDR3 totals 13 residues. The CDR3 DNA sequence: TGTGCCAGCTGCCGGGACACTAATTCACCCCTCCACTTT. It encodes CASCRDTNSPLHF.

V gene TRBV2 combines with J gene TRBJ2-1; D remains unclear. The V end lost 5 bases, the J end lost 5 bases, and 7 bases lay between the germline ends. CDR1 is SNHLY, CDR2 FYNNEI, per germline. The CDR3 length is 12 residues. The CDR3 spells CASSFRDNEQFF. The CDR3 DNA reads as TGTGCCAGCAGTTTCCGGGACAATGAGCAGTTCTTC.

The rearrangement uses TRBV27 and TRBJ2-1, with TRBD2 matching 7 bases. V trimming: 2 bases; J trimming: 4 bases; junction bases outside the gene matches: 8. Germline loops: CDR1 MNHEY, CDR2 SMNVEV (reference sequence). The CDR3 consists of 16 residues. CDR3 DNA sequence: TGTGCCAGCAGTTTAAGGTCCAGCGGGACTTACAATGAGCAGTTCTTC. Amino acid sequence: CASSLRSSGTYNEQFF.

The rearrangement joins TRBV10-3 to TRBJ1-1, with D possibly TRBD1 on 6 matching bases. The CDR3 spans 13 residues. Germline CDR1 and CDR2: ENHRY and SYGVKD. The V end was cut by 7 bases, the J end by 1 base, with 10 bases between. As DNA, the CDR3 is TGTGCCATCAACAGGGCTTCGAACACTGAAGCTTTCTTT. Its translation is CAINRASNTEAFF.

This clonotype occurred once. The chain combines TRBV5-1 with TRBJ1-2; the D gene is possibly TRBD1 (6 bases). V lost 4 bases and J lost 6, with 13 bases in between. Germline V gives CDR1 SGHRS, CDR2 YFSETQ. There are 13 residues in the CDR3. The CDR3 DNA reads as TGCGCCAGCAGCGGAAGGGACACCGATGGCTACACCTTC. It yields the protein CASSGRDTDGYTF.

The chain employs TRBV25-1 and TRBJ2-3; TRBD1 might be the D (6 bases). In germline, CDR1 is MGHDK, CDR2 SYGVNS. V shed 0 bases and J shed 5 bases, with 12 bases lying between them. The CDR3 loop spans 15 amino acids. CDR3 residues: CASSEYGLGGDTQYF. The DNA of the CDR3 is TGTGCCAGCAGTGAATACGGGCTAGGGGGAGATACGCAGTATTTT.

The chain recombines TRBV20-1 with TRBJ1-1; perhaps TRBD1 as D (6 bases). Germline CDR1 and CDR2: DFQATT and SNEGSKA (reference sequence). V lost 0 bases and J 0 bases, leaving 11 bases between the germline ends. The CDR3 runs to 15 residues. CDR3 DNA: TGCAGTGCTAGAGACGGGGGCAGGTTGAACACTGAAGCTTTCTTT. It yields the protein CSARDGGRLNTEAFF.

The chain links TRBV7-2 to TRBJ1-5, with D uncertain. V dropped 3 bases and J dropped 11 bases, with 14 bases sitting between them. CDR1 and CDR2 (germline): SGHTA, FQGNSA. The CDR3 contains 13 residues. CDR3 sequence reads: CASSFGGLEAQHF. The CDR3, as DNA: TGTGCCAGCAGCTTCGGAGGCCTAGAGGCCCAGCATTTT. The variable domain in full, with the rest retrieved from reference TRBV7-2 and TRBJ1-5, is GAGVSQSPSNKVTEKGKDVELRCDPISGHTALYWYRQSLGQGLEFLIYFQGNSAPDKSGLPSDRFSAERTGGSVSTLTIQRTQQEDSAVYLCASSFGGLEAQHFGDGTRLSIL.

The chain employs TRBV12-3 or TRBV12-4 and TRBJ1-5, with D uncertain. There are 14 residues in the CDR3. V lost 1 base and J 5 bases, leaving 9 bases between the germline ends. The CDR3 reads CASSLGFLDQPQHF. Written as DNA, the CDR3 is TGTGCCAGCAGTTTAGGGTTTCTGGATCAGCCCCAGCATTTT.

This clonotype was recorded only once. The V and J genes are TRBV9 and TRBJ1-1; no reliable D call. From germline, CDR1 is SGDLS and CDR2 YYNGEE. Trimming left V 1 base short and J 2 bases short, with 6 bases between. There are 13 residues in the CDR3. The CDR3 DNA reads TGTGCCAGCAGCGTACATACCAACACTGAAGCTTTCTTT. Residues: CASSVHTNTEAFF.

The J gene is TRBJ1-2, the V gene TRBV19; D is undetermined. Germline CDR1 LNHDA, CDR2 SQIVND (reference sequence). V lost 3 bases to trimming and J lost 2 bases, with 7 bases between them. This CDR3 has 13 amino acids. CDR3 sequence: CASSILSNYGYTF. The CDR3 bases are TGTGCCAGTAGTATTCTGTCAAACTATGGCTACACCTTC.

The V and J genes are TRBV7-6 and TRBJ1-2; D unresolved. Germline CDR1 reads SGHVS; CDR2 reads FNYEAQ. V lost 2 bases, J lost 4 bases, and 5 bases lay in between. This CDR3 region has 12 residues. The CDR3 loop is CASSLPIYGYTF. The CDR3 region has the DNA TGTGCCAGCAGCTTACCCATCTATGGCTACACCTTC.

The chain carries TRBV12-3 or TRBV12-4 and TRBJ2-2; D uncertain. V lost 6 bases to trimming and J lost 0 bases, with 5 bases between them. This CDR3 is built from 13 residues. The CDR3 sequence is CASSHTNTGELFF. CDR3 DNA: TGTGCCAGCAGCCACACGAACACCGGGGAGCTGTTTTTT.

The J gene is TRBJ2-3, the V gene TRBV25-1; no definite D call. V was shortened by 3 bases and J by 1 base, with 14 bases between the two germline ends. The length of the CDR3 is 16 residues. Germline CDR1 and CDR2: MGHDK and SYGVNS. The CDR3 protein is CASSDRLARGTDTQYF. Here the CDR3 DNA reads TGTGCCAGCAGTGACCGCCTTGCAAGGGGCACAGATACGCAGTATTTT.

The chain recombines TRBV11-2 with TRBJ2-6, with no clear D. CDR3 length: 15 amino acids. Trimming cost V 7 bases and J 0 bases, with 10 bases left between them. The germline gives CDR1 SGHAT, CDR2 FQNNGV. CDR3 sequence reads: CASTDVSSGANVLTF. The CDR3 DNA reads as TGTGCCAGCACCGACGTTAGCTCTGGGGCCAACGTCCTGACTTTC.

The chain couples TRBV6-1 to TRBJ1-6, with D possibly being TRBD1 (6 bases). CDR3 length: 15 amino acids. The V end lost 2 bases, the J end lost 6 bases, and 11 bases lay between the germline ends. Germline CDR1 reads MNHNS; CDR2 reads SASEGT. The CDR3 here is CASSERGASNSPLHF. Written as DNA, the CDR3 is TGTGCCAGCAGTGAACGGGGGGCGTCTAATTCACCCCTCCACTTT.

The CDR3 loop reads CSAQDSTDTQYF. The CDR3 coding sequence is TGCAGTGCCCAGGATTCCACAGATACGCAGTATTTT. The chain uses TRBV20-1 and TRBJ2-3; D not resolved. There are 12 residues in the CDR3. Germline V lookup: CDR1 DFQATT, CDR2 SNEGSKA (reference sequence). V was shortened by 6 bases and J by 2 bases, with 9 bases between the two germline ends.

CDR3 amino acids: CASSLLGSGNTIYF. DNA of the CDR3: TGCGCCAGCAGCTTGCTTGGGAGTGGAAACACCATATATTTT. V and J are TRBV5-1 and TRBJ1-3, with D unclear. Per the germline V gene, CDR1 is SGHRS and CDR2 is YFSETQ. The CDR3 runs to 14 residues. With 1 base removed from V and 3 bases from J, the gap between germline ends came to 8 bases.

The rearrangement uses TRBV5-6 and TRBJ1-2; TRBD1 agrees at 7 bases. The CDR3 has 15 residues. Trimming cost V 4 bases and J 4 bases; bases outside gene matches: 10. Germline CDR1 and CDR2: SGHDT and YYEEEE. DNA of the CDR3: TGTGCCAGCAGCCTCCAGACAGGGCCCAGCTATGGCTACACCTTC. Protein: CASSLQTGPSYGYTF.